This T cell receptor beta chain was recorded in a study of monozygotic twins with inflammatory bowel disease. Study-level points and caveats: Researchers reported no repertoire similarity difference between concordant and discordant twins, possibly from limited power.

This CDR3 region has 12 residues. Germline V gene sequence: CDR1 SGHDT, CDR2 YYEEEE. UMIs that had a 6-nucleotide sample barcode were put in using template switching. From the 5' RACE reads, TCRdb lists one entry per CDR3 protein and no DNA. The sample holds roughly 330,000 distinct CDR3 sequences. Comments on this clonotype: Its antigen is undetermined.

The V and J genes are TRBV5-6 and TRBJ2-1; TCRdb returns TRBD2, unconfirmable since there is no DNA. Sequenced material: blood. This receptor was taken from a human donor with ulcerative colitis or Crohn's disease, or a healthy co-twin of an affected twin (not recorded which). The CDR3 protein is CASTLQRGGEIF.